A selection of T cell receptor beta chains follows, all from one sample in a study of early T cells in non-severe SARS-CoV-2 infection. TCRdb reprocessed the 5' RACE reads via MiXCR and lists one record per CDR3 protein. This sample yields 75,000 to 90,000 distinct CDR3 sequences, of which roughly 12% are seen a single time; about 1% belongs to the top ten. The material sequenced was whole blood. All receptors come from an adult who was a healthcare worker with PCR-confirmed SARS-CoV-2 infection or an uninfected control (not recorded which). Each CDR3 is given without its conserved first and last residue.

v_call,cdr3_aa
TRBV5-1,ASSLTSGSSDEQF
TRBV6-6,ASSYPGQKAEQF
TRBV9,ASSVGAGRGETQY
TRBV12-3/TRBV12-4,ASSNNRAFNYGYT
TRBV19,ASSAGAGSSYEQY
TRBV7-9,ASSLAVTYEQY
TRBV5-1,ASSSNLPSVEQY
TRBV27,ASRLLGTGNYGYT
TRBV5-4,ASSPSTKRPSETQY
TRBV19,ASSSGRLQETQY
TRBV11-2,ASRKGIDTQY
TRBV11-2,ASSLVGVVTGTESYEQY
TRBV29-1,SVERPRGQF
TRBV3-1,ASSSYHLAGELGTDTQY
TRBV5-1,ASSLGQPYGYT
TRBV7-9,ASSLEIGQAGEQY
TRBV19,ASKSTDTQY
TRBV11-2,ASSLGKNYEQY
TRBV6-2/TRBV6-3,ASSTQGSNQPQH
TRBV6-6,ASSYGGLRSYEQY
TRBV12-5,ASANTGDTQY
TRBV28,ASRLAGTGNRGEQF
TRBV5-1,ASSLDSPAHYEQY
TRBV27,ASSTTGTSGGATTGELF
TRBV21-1,ASNGGVDQPQH
TRBV4-2,ASSQDRRGRDTDTQY
TRBV5-1,ASSPSGRTDTQY